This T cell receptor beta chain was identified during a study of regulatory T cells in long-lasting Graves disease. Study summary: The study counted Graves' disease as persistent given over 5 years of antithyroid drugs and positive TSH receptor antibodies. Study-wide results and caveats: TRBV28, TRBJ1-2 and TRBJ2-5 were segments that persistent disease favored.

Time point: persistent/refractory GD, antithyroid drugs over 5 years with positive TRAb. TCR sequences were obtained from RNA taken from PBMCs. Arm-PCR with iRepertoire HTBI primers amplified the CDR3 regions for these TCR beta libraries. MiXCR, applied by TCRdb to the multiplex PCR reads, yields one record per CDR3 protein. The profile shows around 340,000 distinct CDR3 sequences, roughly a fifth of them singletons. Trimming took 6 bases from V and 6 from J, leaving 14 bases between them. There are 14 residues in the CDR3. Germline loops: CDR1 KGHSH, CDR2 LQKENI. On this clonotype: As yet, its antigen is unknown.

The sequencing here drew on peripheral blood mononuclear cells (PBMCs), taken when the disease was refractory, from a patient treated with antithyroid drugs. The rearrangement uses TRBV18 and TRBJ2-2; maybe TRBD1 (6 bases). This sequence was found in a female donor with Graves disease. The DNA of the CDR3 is TGTGCCAGCTCCCCCAACAGGGTCGCCGGGGAGCTGTTTTTT. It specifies CASSPNRVAGELFF.